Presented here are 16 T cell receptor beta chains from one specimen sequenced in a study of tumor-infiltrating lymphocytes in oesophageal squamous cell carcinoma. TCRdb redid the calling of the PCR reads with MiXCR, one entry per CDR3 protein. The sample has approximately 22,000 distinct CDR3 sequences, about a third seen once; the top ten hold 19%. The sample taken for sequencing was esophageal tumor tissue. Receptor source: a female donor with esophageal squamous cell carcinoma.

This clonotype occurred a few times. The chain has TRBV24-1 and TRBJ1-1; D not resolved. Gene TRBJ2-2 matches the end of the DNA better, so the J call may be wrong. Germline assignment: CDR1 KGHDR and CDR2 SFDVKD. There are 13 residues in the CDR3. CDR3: CATRWGGSGELFF. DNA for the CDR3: TGTGCCACCCGCTGGGGTGGTTCCGGGGAGCTGTTTTTT.

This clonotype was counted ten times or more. CDR3 nucleotide sequence: TGTGCCAGCAGTTTTTGGGGGAGCCGGAGTGGAAACACCATATATTTT. Protein: CASSFWGSRSGNTIYF. The chain is built from TRBV12-3 or TRBV12-4 and TRBJ1-3; D possibly corresponds to TRBD1 (5 bases). The CDR3 has 16 amino acids. V lost 3 bases and J lost 3, with 15 bases in between.

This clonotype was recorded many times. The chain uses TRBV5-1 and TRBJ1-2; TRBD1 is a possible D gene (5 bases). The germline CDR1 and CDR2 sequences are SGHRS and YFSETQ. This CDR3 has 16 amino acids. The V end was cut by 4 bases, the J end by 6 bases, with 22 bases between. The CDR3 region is CASSRSGTPEWDGYTF. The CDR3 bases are TGCGCCAGCAGCCGGTCCGGGACCCCCGAATGGGATGGCTACACCTTC.

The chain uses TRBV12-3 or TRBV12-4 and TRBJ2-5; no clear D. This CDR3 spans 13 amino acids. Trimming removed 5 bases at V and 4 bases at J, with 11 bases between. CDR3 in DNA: TGTGCCAGCAGTCTTAGTAGGGTAGAGACCCAGTACTTC. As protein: CASSLSRVETQYF.

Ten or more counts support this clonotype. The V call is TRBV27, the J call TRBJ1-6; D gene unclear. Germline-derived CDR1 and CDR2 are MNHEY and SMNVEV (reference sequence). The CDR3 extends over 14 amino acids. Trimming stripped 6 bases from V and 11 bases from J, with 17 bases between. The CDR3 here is CASSPSDPATPLHF. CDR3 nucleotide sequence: TGTGCCAGCAGCCCGAGCGACCCTGCGACACCCCTCCACTTT.

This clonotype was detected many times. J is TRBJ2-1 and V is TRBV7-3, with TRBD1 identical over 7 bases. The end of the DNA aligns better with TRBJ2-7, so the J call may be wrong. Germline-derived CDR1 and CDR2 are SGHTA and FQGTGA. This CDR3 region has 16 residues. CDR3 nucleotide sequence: TGTGCCAGCAGCACCACGACAGGGCGCTCCTACAATGAGCAGTACTTC. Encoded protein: CASSTTTGRSYNEQYF.

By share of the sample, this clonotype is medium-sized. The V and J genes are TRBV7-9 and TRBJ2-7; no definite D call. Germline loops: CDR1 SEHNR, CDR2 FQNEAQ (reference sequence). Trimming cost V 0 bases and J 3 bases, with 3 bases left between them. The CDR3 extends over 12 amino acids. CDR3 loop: CASSLANYEQYF. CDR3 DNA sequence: TGTGCCAGCAGCTTAGCCAACTACGAGCAGTACTTC.

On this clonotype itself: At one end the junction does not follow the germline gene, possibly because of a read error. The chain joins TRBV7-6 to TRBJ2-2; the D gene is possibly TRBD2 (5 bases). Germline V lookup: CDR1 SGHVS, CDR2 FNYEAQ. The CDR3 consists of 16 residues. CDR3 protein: CASSLAPSPNTGELFF. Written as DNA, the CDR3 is TGTGCTAGCAGCTTAGCACCTAGCCCTAACACCGGGGAGCTGTTTTTT. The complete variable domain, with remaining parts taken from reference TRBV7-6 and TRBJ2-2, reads GAGVSQSPRYKVTKRGQDVALRCDPISGHVSLYWYRQALGQGPEFLTYFNYEAQQDKSGLPNDRFSAERPEGSISTLTIQRTEQRDSAMYRCASSLAPSPNTGELFFGEGSRLTVL.

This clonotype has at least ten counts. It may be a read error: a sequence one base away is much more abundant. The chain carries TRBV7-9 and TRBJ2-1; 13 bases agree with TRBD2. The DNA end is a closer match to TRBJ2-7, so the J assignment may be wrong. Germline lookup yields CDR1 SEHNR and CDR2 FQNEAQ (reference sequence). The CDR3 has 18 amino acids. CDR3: CASRILAGGPSSYNEQYF. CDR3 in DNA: TGTGCCAGCAGGATACTAGCGGGAGGGCCGAGCTCCTACAATGAGCAGTACTTC.

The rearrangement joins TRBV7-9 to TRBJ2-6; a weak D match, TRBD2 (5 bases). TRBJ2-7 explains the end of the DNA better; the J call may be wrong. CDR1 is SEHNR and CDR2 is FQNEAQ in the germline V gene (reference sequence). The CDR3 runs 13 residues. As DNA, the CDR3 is TGTGCCAGCAGTCCCACTAGGTCCTACGAGCAGTACTTC. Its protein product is CASSPTRSYEQYF.

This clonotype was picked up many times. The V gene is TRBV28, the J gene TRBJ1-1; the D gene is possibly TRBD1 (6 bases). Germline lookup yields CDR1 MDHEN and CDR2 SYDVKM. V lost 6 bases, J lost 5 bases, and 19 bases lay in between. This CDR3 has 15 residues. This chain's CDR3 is CASRAHGEGGTEAFF. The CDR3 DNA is TGTGCCAGCAGGGCGCACGGCGAGGGGGGTACTGAAGCTTTCTTT. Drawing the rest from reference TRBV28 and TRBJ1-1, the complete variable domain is DVKVTQSSRYLVKRTGEKVFLECVQDMDHENMFWYRQDPGLGLRLIYFSYDVKMKEKGDIPEGYSVSREKKERFSLILESASTNQTSMYLCASRAHGEGGTEAFFGQGTRLTVV.

The DNA of the CDR3 is TGTGCCAGCAGCGGGTCCGGTGGGGTGTTTGATACGCAGTATTTT. It translates to CASSGSGGVFDTQYF. The chain uses TRBV7-3 and TRBJ2-3, with D unresolved. Germline assignment: CDR1 SGHTA and CDR2 FQGTGA. The ends were cut back, 5 bases at V and 6 bases at J, with 18 bases in the middle. This CDR3 comprises 15 residues.

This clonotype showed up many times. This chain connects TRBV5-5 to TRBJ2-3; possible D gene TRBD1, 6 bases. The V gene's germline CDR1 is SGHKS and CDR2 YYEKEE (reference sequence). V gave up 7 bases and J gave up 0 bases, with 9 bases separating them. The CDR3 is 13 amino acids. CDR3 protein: CASRTVSTDTQYF. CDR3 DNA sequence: TGTGCCAGCCGGACAGTAAGCACAGATACGCAGTATTTT.

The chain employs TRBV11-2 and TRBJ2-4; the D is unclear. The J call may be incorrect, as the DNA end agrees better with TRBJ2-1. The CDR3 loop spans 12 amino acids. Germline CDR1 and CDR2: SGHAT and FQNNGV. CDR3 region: CASSPQAYEQFF. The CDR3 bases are TGTGCCAGCAGCCCGCAGGCCTACGAGCAGTTCTTC.

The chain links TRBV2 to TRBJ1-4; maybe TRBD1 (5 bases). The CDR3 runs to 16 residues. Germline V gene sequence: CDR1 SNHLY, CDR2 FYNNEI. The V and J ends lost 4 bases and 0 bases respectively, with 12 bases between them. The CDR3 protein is CASSVRGGTTNEKLFF. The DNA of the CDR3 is TGTGCCAGCAGTGTCCGGGGGGGGACAACTAATGAAAAACTGTTTTTT.

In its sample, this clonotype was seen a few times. CDR3 DNA sequence: TGTGCCAGCGGAGGGACTAGGGGGGATGAGCAGTTCTTC. This gives the protein CASGGTRGDEQFF. This rearrangement joins TRBV4-2 to TRBJ2-1; 8 bases are a match to TRBD2. J was trimmed by 8 bases and V by 8 bases; bases with no gene match: 8. The CDR3 consists of 13 residues. Germline CDR1 reads LGHNA; CDR2 reads YNFKEQ.